Shown below are 32 T cell receptor beta chains from a single sample sequenced in a study of control samples from healthy donors and cancer patients. Clones were read by immunoSEQ multiplex PCR, and TCRdb kept only the in-frame ones, dropping some. The table has more than 80,000 clones, over 90% seen once. Sample: blood. The receptors shown here come from a man between 18 and 35 years old in good health.

This rearrangement joins TRBV11-1 to TRBJ2-7; D not resolved. This CDR3 spans 15 amino acids. Germline loops: CDR1 SGHAT, CDR2 FQDESV (reference sequence). V lost 1 base, J lost 5 bases, and 15 bases lay in between. The CDR3 region is CASSLVTPIGDEQYF. The CDR3 DNA reads as TGTGCCAGCAGCTTAGTCACGCCGATCGGTGACGAGCAGTACTTC.

The table lists this clone with a count of one. Sequence at one end of the junction differs from germline and may be a read error. This chain joins TRBV5-8 and TRBJ1-5; D ambiguous. This CDR3 has 12 residues. Germline V gene data show CDR1 as SGHTS and CDR2 as YDEGEE. Here the CDR3 reads CASGLLNQPQHF. DNA for the CDR3: TGTGCCAGCGGCTTGCTAAACCAGCCCCAGCATTTT.

V and J are TRBV11-2 and TRBJ2-4; D gene ambiguous. This CDR3 comprises 16 residues. V dropped 1 base and J dropped 2 bases, with 12 bases sitting between them. From germline, CDR1 is SGHAT and CDR2 FQNNGV. CDR3 nucleotide sequence: TGTGCCAGCAGCTTAGGTACGGCATATCCCAAAAACATTCAGTACTTC. This codes for CASSLGTAYPKNIQYF.

The rearrangement joins TRBV15 to TRBJ1-4; D gene ambiguous. Germline CDR1 and CDR2: LNHNV and YYDKDF (reference sequence). The CDR3 consists of 13 residues. V lost 8 bases, J lost 0 bases, and 7 bases lay in between. In DNA form, the CDR3 reads TGTGCCACCCGAGGCGCAACTAATGAAAAACTGTTTTTT. Translated: CATRGATNEKLFF. The variable domain in full, with the rest retrieved from reference TRBV15 and TRBJ1-4, is DAMVIQNPRYQVTQFGKPVTLSCSQTLNHNVMYWYQQKSSQAPKLLFHYYDKDFNNEADTPDNFQSRRPNTSFCFLDIRSPGLGDTAMYLCATRGATNEKLFFGSGTQLSVL.

The DNA for the CDR3 is TGTGCCAGCCTTATGTCAGGGGGCTATGGCTACACCTTC. Its protein is CASLMSGGYGYTF. The chain uses TRBV2 and TRBJ1-2, with TRBD1 matching over 7 bases. The junction had 7 bases not matched to a gene; V was cut back by 8 bases and J by 4 bases. Germline CDR1 reads SNHLY; CDR2 reads FYNNEI. The CDR3 runs 13 residues.

The chain is built from TRBV7-9 and TRBJ1-3, with D uncertain. The germline V gene has CDR1 SEHNR and CDR2 FQNEAQ (reference sequence). Trimming cost V 0 bases and J 4 bases, with 10 bases left between them. The CDR3 contains 15 residues. The CDR3 protein is CASSLALSFGNTIYF. The CDR3 DNA is TGTGCCAGCAGCTTAGCGCTATCGTTCGGAAACACCATATATTTT.

The gene calls are TRBV11-3 and TRBJ1-1; D remains ambiguous. V dropped 1 base and J dropped 4 bases, with 7 bases sitting between them. This CDR3 region has 13 residues. Looked up from germline, CDR1 is SGHNT and CDR2 is YENEEA. The CDR3 nucleotides are TGTGCCAGCAGCTTAGGTCCGGGCACTGAAGCTTTCTTT. It specifies CASSLGPGTEAFF.

The rearrangement uses TRBV13 and TRBJ1-2; D is unclear. This CDR3 region has 14 residues. Germline V CDR1 and CDR2: PRHDT, FYEKMQ (reference sequence). With 2 bases removed from V and 0 bases from J, the gap between germline ends came to 7 bases. The DNA for the CDR3 is TGTGCCAGCAGCTTATACCGAGCTAACTATGGCTACACCTTC. Translating it yields CASSLYRANYGYTF.

V gene TRBV7-4 combines with J gene TRBJ2-7, with 9 bases aligning to TRBD1. Germline lookup yields CDR1 SGHVT and CDR2 SQSDAQ. Trimming at V came to 4 bases and at J to 2 bases, leaving 12 bases not matched to a gene. The length of the CDR3 is 17 residues. This CDR3 reads CASSSGALGQGTYEQYF. CDR3 DNA sequence: TGTGCCAGCAGCTCCGGGGCCCTGGGACAGGGTACCTACGAGCAGTACTTC.

J is TRBJ1-1 and V is TRBV3-1 (or the pseudogene TRBV3-2), with D perhaps matching TRBD1 (5 bases). The CDR3 length is 16 residues. Per the germline V gene, CDR1 is LGHDT and CDR2 is YNNKEL (reference sequence). V was shortened by 5 bases and J by 1 base, with 17 bases between the two germline ends. The CDR3 region is CASSFLMGPTNTEAFF. DNA of the CDR3: TGTGCCAGCAGCTTCTTGATGGGACCGACGAACACTGAAGCTTTCTTT.

The rearrangement uses TRBV2 and TRBJ1-6; 7 bases line up with TRBD1. V lost 4 bases and J lost 9; bases outside the gene matches: 15. The CDR3 spans 17 residues. Germline values: CDR1 SNHLY, CDR2 FYNNEI. This CDR3 is CASSGRQGSVIGSPLHF. The CDR3, as DNA: TGTGCCAGCAGTGGGAGACAGGGATCAGTTATCGGTTCACCCCTCCACTTT.

Written as DNA, the CDR3 is TGTGCCAGCAAGGTCGGGGGAAGTACTGAAGCTTTCTTT. This encodes CASKVGGSTEAFF. The V and J genes are TRBV7-2 and TRBJ1-1, with D possibly matching TRBD1 (5 bases). The ends were cut back, 7 bases at V and 5 bases at J, with 14 bases in the middle. Germline V gene lookup returns CDR1 SGHTA and CDR2 FQGNSA. The CDR3 sequence is 13 residues long.

The chain links TRBV11-2 to TRBJ1-6, with TRBD1 as a possible D gene (5 bases). This CDR3 contains 15 residues. Germline V gene lookup returns CDR1 SGHAT and CDR2 FQNNGV. Trimming removed 0 bases from V and 7 bases from J, with 10 bases in between. In DNA, the CDR3 is TGTGCCAGCAGCTTAGAGGGGCTCGTCAATTCACCCCTCCACTTT. Protein product: CASSLEGLVNSPLHF.

This clone was recorded once. The CDR3 protein is CASREAGNEMRETQYF. CDR3 coding DNA: TGTGCCAGCAGGGAAGCAGGGAATGAGATGAGGGAGACCCAGTACTTC. The chain has TRBV7-9 and TRBJ2-5; D is perhaps TRBD1 (5 bases). This CDR3 has 16 residues. Trimming left V 6 bases short and J 5 bases short, with 22 bases between. Looked up from germline, CDR1 is SEHNR and CDR2 is FQNEAQ (reference sequence).

This chain uses TRBV19 with TRBJ1-1; D is undetermined. This CDR3 comprises 13 residues. From germline, CDR1 is LNHDA and CDR2 SQIVND (reference sequence). V gave up 4 bases and J gave up 0 bases, with 6 bases separating them. CDR3 sequence reads: CASSTLMNTEAFF. The CDR3 bases are TGTGCCAGTAGTACACTGATGAACACTGAAGCTTTCTTT.

In this sample, this clone turned up once. The chain carries TRBV5-1 and TRBJ1-2, with a tentative D call TRBD1 (6 bases). Germline assignment: CDR1 SGHRS and CDR2 YFSETQ. The CDR3 has 15 amino acids. Trimming stripped 0 bases from V and 8 bases from J, with 17 bases between. CDR3 in DNA: TGCGCCAGCAGCTTGGGGGGAACAGGGAGTGGAGGCTACACCTTC. It specifies CASSLGGTGSGGYTF.

V and J are TRBV4-1 and TRBJ2-2, with D possibly TRBD2 on 6 matching bases. Trimming stripped 4 bases from V and 6 bases from J, with 12 bases between. Germline CDR1 and CDR2: MGHRA and YSYEKL. The CDR3 extends over 14 amino acids. For the CDR3, the DNA is TGCGCCAGCAGCCCGGGGGTAAGAGCCGGGGAGCTGTTTTTT. This codes for CASSPGVRAGELFF.

V usage is TRBV2 and J usage is TRBJ1-1, with a weak D call TRBD1 (6 bases). This CDR3 is 14 amino acids long. Trimming took off 1 base at V and 4 bases at J, with 10 bases between the two ends. Germline lookup yields CDR1 SNHLY and CDR2 FYNNEI. CDR3 in DNA: TGTGCCAGCAGTGAAGTCAGGGGAGCCACTGAAGCTTTCTTT. Its translation: CASSEVRGATEAFF.

This chain links TRBV18 with TRBJ2-1; no firm D call. CDR1 is KGHSH, CDR2 LQKENI, per germline. V lost 4 bases to trimming and J lost 7 bases, with 8 bases between them. The CDR3 is 12 residues long. The CDR3 region has the DNA TGTGCCAGCTCACTGATGGGGAATGAGCAGTTCTTC. Translating gives CASSLMGNEQFF.

The rearrangement uses TRBV19 and TRBJ1-4, with TRBD1 matching 8 bases. Trimming removed 7 bases from V and 3 bases from J; junction bases left unmatched: 7. The CDR3 is 15 amino acids. Germline loops: CDR1 LNHDA, CDR2 SQIVND (reference sequence). CDR3 sequence: CASKDQGAPNEKLFF. The CDR3 DNA reads TGTGCCAGTAAGGACCAGGGGGCGCCTAATGAAAAACTGTTTTTT. Looking up the rest from reference TRBV19 and TRBJ1-4 gives the full variable domain: DGGITQSPKYLFRKEGQNVTLSCEQNLNHDAMYWYRQDPGQGLRLIYYSQIVNDFQKGDIAEGYSVSREKKESFPLTVTSAQKNPTAFYLCASKDQGAPNEKLFFGSGTQLSVL.

The rearrangement joins TRBV6-5 to TRBJ2-7, with D possibly matching TRBD1 (6 bases). Germline values: CDR1 MNHEY, CDR2 SVGAGI. The CDR3 has 13 amino acids. Between the trimmed V and J ends, which lost 6 bases and 5 bases, there was a span of 14 bases. The DNA of the CDR3 is TGTGCCAGCAGAAGCACAGGGAGCGACGAGCAGTACTTC. Translated: CASRSTGSDEQYF.

The chain uses TRBV27 and TRBJ2-7; TRBD1 aligns across 9 bases. The CDR3 extends over 14 amino acids. The J segment lost 4 bases and the V segment lost 4 bases, leaving 5 bases of the junction unmatched. The germline CDR1 and CDR2 sequences are MNHEY and SMNVEV (reference sequence). The CDR3: CASSSPGTGYEQYF. CDR3 sequence (DNA): TGTGCCAGCAGTTCCCCAGGGACAGGGTACGAGCAGTACTTC.

This chain uses TRBV2 with TRBJ1-1; possibly TRBD1 for D (5 bases). V was shortened by 5 bases and J by 1 base, with 8 bases between the two germline ends. The CDR3 extends over 13 amino acids. In germline, CDR1 is SNHLY, CDR2 FYNNEI. The CDR3 loop reads CASSLTGNTEAFF. The CDR3 DNA sequence: TGTGCCAGCAGTCTAACAGGGAACACTGAAGCTTTCTTT.

This clone came up once. The V and J genes are TRBV5-5 and TRBJ1-6, with D tentatively TRBD1 (5 bases). Looked up from germline, CDR1 is SGHKS and CDR2 is YYEKEE (reference sequence). This CDR3 comprises 15 residues. The V end was cut by 2 bases, the J end by 0 bases, with 6 bases between. As DNA, the CDR3 is TGTGCCAGCAGCTTAGACAGCTCCTATAATTCACCCCTCCACTTT. Translating it yields CASSLDSSYNSPLHF.

This clone showed up just a few times. CDR3 sequence (DNA): TGTGCCAGCAGCTCCTCAACCGGGACAGGGGAAGGCTACACCTTC. Its translation is CASSSSTGTGEGYTF. The V call is TRBV7-2, the J call TRBJ1-2; 10 nucleotides align to TRBD1. Germline V gene sequence: CDR1 SGHTA, CDR2 FQGNSA. This CDR3 region has 15 residues. V dropped 4 bases and J dropped 8; count of bases not matched to a gene: 10.

This clone has a single count. This chain links TRBV5-8 with TRBJ1-4; D not certain. Trimming shortened V by 0 bases and J by 3 bases, and 9 bases separated the two germline ends. The CDR3 extends over 15 amino acids. The V gene's germline CDR1 is SGHTS and CDR2 YDEGEE. The DNA of the CDR3 is TGTGCCAGCAGCTTGGGGGCTGGGGCTAATGAAAAACTGTTTTTT. Translation: CASSLGAGANEKLFF. Variable domain in full (rest from reference TRBV5-8 and TRBJ1-4): EAGVTQSPTHLIKTRGQQATLRCSPISGHTSVYWYQQALGLGLQFLLWYDEGEERNRGNFPPRFSGRQFPNYSSELNVNALELEDSALYLCASSLGAGANEKLFFGSGTQLSVL.

The V call is TRBV19, the J call TRBJ1-5, with 8 positions matching TRBD1. CDR1 and CDR2 from the germline V gene are LNHDA and SQIVND (reference sequence). CDR3 length: 16 residues. J lost 1 base, V lost 5 bases, and 7 bases had no gene match. This CDR3 reads CASSLGTGRSNQPQHF. CDR3 sequence (DNA): TGTGCCAGTAGTCTCGGGACAGGTCGAAGCAATCAGCCCCAGCATTTT.

The rearrangement uses TRBV29-1 and TRBJ2-1; D gene ambiguous. The germline V and J ends were trimmed by 7 bases and 8 bases, with 12 bases remaining between them. CDR3 size: 11 residues. The V gene's germline CDR1 is SQVTM and CDR2 ANQGSEA. The CDR3 DNA follows: TGCAGCGCCGGTACCGGGTATGAGCAGTTCTTC. It specifies CSAGTGYEQFF.

CDR3 in DNA: TGTGCCAGCAGTGGAAGTGGCTATGGCTACACCTTC. Translated, it gives CASSGSGYGYTF. The gene calls are TRBV7-2 and TRBJ1-2; no clear D gene. There are 12 residues in the CDR3. Germline CDR1 reads SGHTA; CDR2 reads FQGNSA. Trimming took 6 bases from V and 4 from J, leaving 9 bases between them.

The rearrangement joins TRBV10-1 to TRBJ2-1; D tentatively reads TRBD1 or TRBD2 (5 bases each). This CDR3 has 12 residues. CDR1 WNHNN and CDR2 SYGVQD come from the germline V gene (reference sequence). The V end was cut by 8 bases, the J end by 0 bases, with 5 bases between. The DNA of the CDR3 is TGCGCCAGCGGGACCTCCTACAATGAGCAGTTCTTC. This translates into CASGTSYNEQFF.

The V gene is TRBV3-1 (or the pseudogene TRBV3-2), the J gene TRBJ2-7; 8 nucleotides align to TRBD1. This CDR3 region has 15 residues. CDR1 and CDR2 (germline): LGHDT, YNNKEL (reference sequence). Trimming removed 3 bases from V and 2 bases from J; junction bases left unmatched: 6. This chain's CDR3 is CASSQAGTGTYEQYF. In DNA, the CDR3 is TGTGCCAGCAGCCAGGCAGGGACAGGAACCTACGAGCAGTACTTC.

This chain uses TRBV9 with TRBJ2-2; the D gene could be TRBD1 or TRBD2 (5 bases each). The ends were cut back, 0 bases at V and 6 bases at J, with 9 bases in the middle. The CDR3 loop spans 14 amino acids. From germline, CDR1 is SGDLS and CDR2 YYNGEE. CDR3 nucleotides: TGTGCCAGCAGCGTAGGGGACCGGGCCGGGGAGCTGTTTTTT. This encodes CASSVGDRAGELFF.